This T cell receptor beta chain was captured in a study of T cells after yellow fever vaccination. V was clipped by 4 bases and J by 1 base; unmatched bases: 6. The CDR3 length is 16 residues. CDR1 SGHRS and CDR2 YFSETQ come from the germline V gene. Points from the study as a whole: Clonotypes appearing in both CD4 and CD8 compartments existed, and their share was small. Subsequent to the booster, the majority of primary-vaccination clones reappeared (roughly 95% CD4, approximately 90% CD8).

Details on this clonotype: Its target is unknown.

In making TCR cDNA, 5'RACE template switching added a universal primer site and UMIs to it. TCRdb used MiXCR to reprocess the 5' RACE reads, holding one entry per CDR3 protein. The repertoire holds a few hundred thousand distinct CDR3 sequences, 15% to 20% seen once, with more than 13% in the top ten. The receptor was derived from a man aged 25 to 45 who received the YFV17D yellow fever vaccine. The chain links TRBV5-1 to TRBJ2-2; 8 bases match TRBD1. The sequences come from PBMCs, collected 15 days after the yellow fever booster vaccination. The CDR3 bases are TGCGCCAGCAGCGGACAGGGACGAGGGAACACCGGGGAGCTGTTTTTT. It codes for CASSGQGRGNTGELFF.